These T cell receptor beta chains were read from a single sample in a study of cytomegalovirus exposure and HLA in healthy donors. Method: immunoSEQ multiplex PCR; TCRdb's copy keeps in-frame clones and lacks some. The data hold 250,000 to 350,000 clones, with about 85% observed a single time. Material: PBMCs. These receptors originate from a woman aged 25 to 39 in good health and CMV-seropositive. CDR3s include the opening cysteine and the closing phenylalanine or tryptophan. The D gene is left open where the match is weak. The size entry is marked missing in some rows and otherwise reads once, few, many or a size class.

j_call v_call clone_size d_call cdr3_aa cdr3_nt
TRBJ2-1 TRBV4-1 - - CASSQEETNEQFF TGCGCCAGCAGCCAAGAAGAAACCAATGAGCAGTTCTTC
TRBJ2-7 TRBV9 once - CASGPRGEQYF TGTGCCAGCGGACCCAGGGGCGAGCAGTACTTC
TRBJ1-4 TRBV4-1 - TRBD1 CASSLKRQGTATNEKLFF TGCGCCAGCAGCCTTAAACGCCAGGGGACAGCAACTAATGAAAAACTGTTTTTT
TRBJ2-7 TRBV7-2 - - CASSRTAFREQYF TGTGCCAGCAGCCGGACAGCCTTCAGAGAGCAGTACTTC
TRBJ2-7 TRBV30 - - CASESESNHYEQYF TGTGCCTCAGAAAGTGAGTCAAACCACTACGAGCAGTACTTC
TRBJ1-2 TRBV6-5 - - CASSLNPIRDHGYTF TGTGCCAGCAGTCTCAACCCCATCAGGGACCATGGCTACACCTTC
TRBJ1-1 TRBV18 - TRBD1 CASSHQQGANTEAFF TGTGCCAGCTCACACCAACAGGGGGCAAACACTGAAGCTTTCTTT
TRBJ2-3 TRBV7-9 few - CASSQGDTQYF TGTGCCAGCAGCCAAGGAGATACGCAGTATTTT
TRBJ1-1 TRBV11-2 - TRBD1 CASSPGGTGYTEAFF TGTGCCAGCAGCCCTGGGGGGACAGGGTACACTGAAGCTTTCTTT
TRBJ2-1 TRBV4-2 once - CASSQEGGFYNEQFF TGTGCCAGCAGCCAAGAGGGGGGCTTCTACAATGAGCAGTTCTTC
TRBJ2-3 TRBV5-1 - TRBD2 CASSLSPGLADTQYF TGCGCCAGCAGCTTGAGCCCCGGACTAGCAGATACGCAGTATTTT
TRBJ1-4 TRBV5-6 - - CASSKRGTNEKLFF TGTGCCAGCAGCAAAAGGGGTACTAATGAAAAACTGTTTTTT
TRBJ1-4 TRBV7-9 - TRBD1 CASASSDLQGAKNEKLFF TGTGCCAGCGCCTCAAGCGATCTACAGGGGGCGAAAAATGAAAAACTGTTTTTT
TRBJ2-4 TRBV19 - - CASSIMVSLAKNIQYF TGTGCCAGTAGTATTATGGTCAGTCTAGCCAAAAACATTCAGTACTTC
TRBJ2-1 TRBV18 once - CASSPSSRYNEQFF TGTGCCAGCTCACCATCGTCCAGATACAATGAGCAGTTCTTC
TRBJ2-2 TRBV7-3 - - CASSRTVNTGELFF TGTGCCAGCAGCAGGACGGTGAACACCGGGGAGCTGTTTTTT
TRBJ2-7 TRBV27 - TRBD1 CASSLQGASYEQYF TGTGCCAGCAGTCTACAGGGGGCCTCCTACGAGCAGTACTTC
TRBJ2-6 TRBV6-5 - - CASSPSVSGANVLTF TGTGCCAGCAGCCCCTCCGTCTCTGGGGCCAACGTCCTGACTTTC
TRBJ2-1 TRBV4-1 - - CASSLTPLAATYNEQFF TGCGCCAGCAGCCTCACCCCATTAGCGGCCACCTACAATGAGCAGTTCTTC
TRBJ2-7 TRBV9 - - CASSAQSGTSYEQYF TGTGCCAGCAGCGCCCAGTCGGGTACCTCCTACGAGCAGTACTTC
TRBJ1-5 TRBV2 - - CASSVEGGQPQHF TGTGCCAGCAGTGTTGAGGGAGGGCAGCCCCAGCATTTT
TRBJ1-2 TRBV19 - - CASSISQNYGYTF TGTGCCAGTAGTATCTCACAGAACTATGGCTACACCTTC
TRBJ2-1 TRBV6-5 once - CASSYGGITGEQFF TGTGCCAGCAGTTATGGGGGAATAACGGGTGAGCAGTTCTTC
TRBJ1-5 TRBV7-6 - - CASSLGGAGNQPQHF TGTGCCAGCAGCTTAGGGGGGGCAGGCAATCAGCCCCAGCATTTT
TRBJ2-5 TRBV19 - TRBD1 CASSTRTGAKETQYF TGTGCCAGTAGTACTCGGACAGGGGCCAAAGAGACCCAGTACTTC
TRBJ2-7 TRBV6-4 - - CASSLRGILSYEQYF TGTGCCAGCAGTCTCAGGGGAATCCTCTCCTACGAGCAGTACTTC
TRBJ2-1 TRBV28 - - CASTNIGYDEQFF TGTGCCAGCACTAATATAGGTTATGATGAGCAGTTCTTC
TRBJ2-1 TRBV7-9 - TRBD2 CASSPRTSGGHNEQFF TGTGCCAGCAGCCCCCGGACTAGCGGGGGCCACAATGAGCAGTTCTTC
TRBJ2-1 TRBV6-6 few - CASRPRGSVYEQFF TGTGCCAGCAGACCTAGAGGTTCTGTTTATGAGCAGTTCTTC
TRBJ2-1 TRBV20-1 - - CSAREVNEQFF TGCAGTGCTAGAGAGGTCAATGAGCAGTTCTTC
TRBJ2-7 TRBV5-4 once - CASSFGSSSYEQYF TGTGCCAGCAGCTTTGGAAGCTCCTCCTACGAGCAGTACTTC
TRBJ2-1 TRBV19 - TRBD2 CASRGTGLASNEQFF TGTGCCAGTAGGGGTACGGGACTAGCTTCTAATGAGCAGTTCTTC
TRBJ2-3 TRBV27 once TRBD2 CASSRTSGFLTDTQYF TGTGCCAGCAGTCGGACTAGCGGGTTTCTCACAGATACGCAGTATTTT
TRBJ2-2 TRBV28 - TRBD1 CASSLRTGNTGELFF TGTGCCAGCAGTTTAAGGACAGGGAACACCGGGGAGCTGTTTTTT
TRBJ2-7 TRBV7-6 - TRBD1 CASSFGQGVGYYEQYF TGTGCCAGCAGCTTCGGACAGGGCGTAGGGTACTACGAGCAGTACTTC
TRBJ2-7 TRBV18 few - CASSPPSDATYEQYF TGTGCCAGCTCCCCTCCTAGCGACGCTACCTACGAGCAGTACTTC
TRBJ2-7 TRBV4-2 - TRBD2 CASSTQRGDSYEQYF TGTGCCAGCAGCACCCAGCGGGGGGACTCCTACGAGCAGTACTTC
TRBJ1-3 TRBV10-1 - - CAIPCPGTPGNTIYF TGCGCCATCCCTTGTCCCGGGACGCCTGGAAACACCATATATTTT
TRBJ2-7 TRBV19 - - CASSYGTGLSYEQYF TGTGCCAGTAGTTACGGGACGGGGCTCTCCTACGAGCAGTACTTC
TRBJ2-1 TRBV27 - TRBD2 CASSFSGGGEQFF TGTGCCAGCAGTTTCAGCGGGGGGGGCGAGCAGTTCTTC
TRBJ2-1 TRBV19 - TRBD2 CASRTRTSGGNEQFF TGTGCCAGTAGAACTCGGACTAGCGGGGGGAATGAGCAGTTCTTC
TRBJ1-2 TRBV6-5 - - CASSYSMQVLYGYTF TGTGCCAGCAGTTACTCGATGCAAGTCTTGTATGGCTACACCTTC
TRBJ2-7 TRBV6-1 - - CASSERRVPYEQYF TGTGCCAGCAGTGAAAGGAGAGTGCCCTACGAGCAGTACTTC
TRBJ2-4 TRBV29-1 - - CSVEISKNIQYF TGCAGCGTTGAAATTTCCAAAAACATTCAGTACTTC
TRBJ2-3 TRBV7-2 - TRBD2 CASRPGLATDTQYF TGTGCCAGCAGGCCGGGACTAGCCACAGATACGCAGTATTTT
TRBJ2-7 TRBV28 - - CASSSQAYEQYF TGTGCCAGCAGTTCACAAGCCTACGAGCAGTACTTC
TRBJ1-5 TRBV7-8 - - CASSLAHSISNQPQHF TGTGCCAGCAGCTTAGCGCACAGTATTAGCAATCAGCCCCAGCATTTT
TRBJ2-4 TRBV2 - TRBD1 CASSGRDRAKNIQYF TGTGCCAGCAGTGGAAGGGACAGAGCCAAAAACATTCAGTACTTC